The source of this TCR beta chain is a study of blood T cells in healthy people across ages. Overall study: The capture of about one barcoded beta molecule per two T cells was achieved by template switching. Study conclusions and caveats: The recorded TCR beta diversity per million T cells decreased in a roughly linear manner with age.

A second roughly 6 to 12 cycle PCR used barcoded and J-beta primers. TCRdb passed the 5' RACE reads through MiXCR, listing each CDR3 protein once. The sample consists of about 680,000 distinct CDR3 sequences, more than 40% of them appearing once. As to this clonotype: Its antigen remains unidentified.

Researchers isolated at least 6 million PBMCs per sample. Sequencing was done on a sample of blood. The sequence derives from a woman aged 55-70 years in good health.

The CDR3 DNA follows: TGTGCCAGCTGTAAACAGGGAGAGGGGTACGAGCAGTACTTC. Its protein is CASCKQGEGYEQYF. The rearrangement joins TRBV2 to TRBJ2-7; tentatively, D is TRBD1 (6 bases). CDR3 length: 14 residues. V lost 8 bases to trimming and J lost 4 bases, with 18 bases between them. Germline V gene sequence: CDR1 SNHLY, CDR2 FYNNEI.